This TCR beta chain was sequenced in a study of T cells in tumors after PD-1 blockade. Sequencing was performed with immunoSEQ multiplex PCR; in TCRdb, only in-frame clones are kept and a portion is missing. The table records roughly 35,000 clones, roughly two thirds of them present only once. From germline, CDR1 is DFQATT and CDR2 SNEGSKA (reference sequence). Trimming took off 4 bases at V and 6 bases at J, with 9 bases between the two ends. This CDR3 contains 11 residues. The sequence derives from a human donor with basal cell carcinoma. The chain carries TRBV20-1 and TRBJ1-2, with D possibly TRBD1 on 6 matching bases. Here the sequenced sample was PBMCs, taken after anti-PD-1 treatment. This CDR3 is CSAKQGNGYTF. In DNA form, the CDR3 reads TGCAGTGCTAAGCAGGGGAATGGCTACACCTTC.